One TCR beta chain is described in this entry. Only in-frame clones appear in the TCRdb table, and some are missing; sequencing was by immunoSEQ multiplex PCR. This sample carries tens of thousands of clones, around 92% of them seen once, and the ten largest clones take approximately 0.72%. This entry comes from a study of T cell changes during pregnancy in multiple sclerosis. Trimming took off 0 bases at V and 4 bases at J, with 9 bases between the two ends. The V gene's germline CDR1 is LGHNA and CDR2 YSLEER. The CDR3 is 14 amino acids. The sample here was CD4+ T cells from peripheral blood mononuclear cells, taken in the third trimester of pregnancy. This TCR came from a female donor with multiple sclerosis, enrolled in a pregnancy study. J is TRBJ1-2 and V is TRBV4-3; no reliable D call. CDR3 sequence reads: CASSQDRSGYGYTF. The DNA of the CDR3 is TGCGCCAGCAGCCAAGACAGGTCTGGCTATGGCTACACCTTC.